These 21 T cell receptor beta chains originate from one sample sequenced in a study of T cell responses to AZD1222 COVID-19 vaccine. Libraries were prepared by immunoSEQ multiplex PCR; TCRdb keeps only in-frame clonotypes and omits some of them. The profile shows some 150,000 clones, approximately 89% of them singletons. This sample comprised peripheral blood, obtained on day 0 of AZD1222 vaccination. These receptor sequences come from an adult in good health.

The chain has TRBV30 and TRBJ2-1, with D tentatively TRBD2 (6 bases). V lost 3 bases to trimming and J lost 7 bases, with 13 bases between them. The CDR3 covers 13 residues. Germline V CDR1 and CDR2: GTSNPN, SVGIG (reference sequence). This CDR3 reads CAWSRLAGNEQFF. The CDR3 DNA sequence: TGTGCCTGGAGCAGACTGGCGGGGAATGAGCAGTTCTTC.

The V and J genes are TRBV19 and TRBJ1-1, with D perhaps matching TRBD1 (6 bases). The V end was cut by 5 bases, the J end by 0 bases, with 10 bases between. This CDR3 has 14 residues. CDR1 is LNHDA and CDR2 is SQIVND in the germline V gene (reference sequence). CDR3 sequence reads: CASSPQGLNTEAFF. DNA for the CDR3: TGTGCCAGTAGTCCCCAGGGGTTGAACACTGAAGCTTTCTTT.

J is TRBJ2-2 and V is TRBV7-9, with TRBD2 identical over 14 bases. The CDR3 is 19 residues long. V lost 7 bases and J lost 3; bases outside the gene matches: 13. Germline assignment: CDR1 SEHNR and CDR2 FQNEAQ (reference sequence). The CDR3, as DNA: TGTGCCAGCATTGCGGTCGGGACTAGCGGGAGCTTCGACACCGGGGAGCTGTTTTTT. Residues: CASIAVGTSGSFDTGELFF.

This rearrangement joins TRBV14 to TRBJ2-3, with D unclear. The CDR3 totals 18 residues. V lost 0 bases to trimming and J lost 0 bases, with 16 bases between them. The V gene's germline CDR1 is SGHDN and CDR2 FVKESK. CDR3 coding DNA: TGTGCCAGCAGCCAAGATGCGGTCGGTCCCCCTAGCACAGATACGCAGTATTTT. It is translated as CASSQDAVGPPSTDTQYF.

The table lists this clone with a count of one. The gene calls are TRBV24-1 and TRBJ2-1; TRBD2 might be the D (5 bases). The CDR3 covers 16 residues. V dropped 1 base and J dropped 1 base, with 10 bases sitting between them. Germline V CDR1 and CDR2: KGHDR, SFDVKD. CDR3 amino acids: CATSDFGGESYNEQFF. Here the CDR3 DNA reads TGTGCCACCAGTGATTTCGGTGGGGAGTCCTACAATGAGCAGTTCTTC.

This chain joins TRBV6-2 or TRBV6-3 and TRBJ2-3; D gene unclear. Looked up from germline, CDR1 is MNHEY and CDR2 is SVGEGT. CDR3 length: 13 amino acids. Trimming cost V 5 bases and J 5 bases, with 11 bases left between them. CDR3 region: CASSTGPRDTQYF. Written as DNA, the CDR3 is TGTGCCAGCAGTACCGGACCAAGAGATACGCAGTATTTT.

The chain couples TRBV15 to TRBJ1-2; TRBD1 is a possible D gene (6 bases). The CDR3 spans 15 residues. The germline V and J ends were trimmed by 0 bases and 5 bases, with 13 bases remaining between them. Germline CDR1 reads LNHNV; CDR2 reads YYDKDF (reference sequence). CDR3 region: CATSRDSGDGYGYTF. CDR3 nucleotides: TGTGCCACCAGCAGAGATTCAGGGGACGGTTATGGCTACACCTTC. The full variable domain, with the rest looked up from reference TRBV15 and TRBJ1-2, is DAMVIQNPRYQVTQFGKPVTLSCSQTLNHNVMYWYQQKSSQAPKLLFHYYDKDFNNEADTPDNFQSRRPNTSFCFLDIRSPGLGDTAMYLCATSRDSGDGYGYTFGSGTRLTVV.

The rearrangement uses TRBV28 and TRBJ2-2; TRBD2 might be the D (5 bases). In germline, CDR1 is MDHEN, CDR2 SYDVKM. The CDR3 is made up of 15 amino acids. V was trimmed by 5 bases and J by 6 bases, leaving 16 bases between them. CDR3 nucleotides: TGTGCCAGCAGTCCCTTCGCTAGCTGGGCCGGGGAGCTGTTTTTT. Protein product: CASSPFASWAGELFF.

This clone was seen once. The rearrangement links TRBV27 to TRBJ2-3, with 8 bases fitting TRBD1. CDR1 and CDR2 (germline): MNHEY, SMNVEV (reference sequence). V lost 4 bases and J lost 0; bases outside the gene matches: 3. CDR3 length: 15 amino acids. The CDR3 sequence is CASSSRQGSTDTQYF. CDR3 sequence (DNA): TGTGCCAGCAGTTCTCGACAGGGGAGCACAGATACGCAGTATTTT.

CDR3 residues: CASSPRPAPFTDTQYF. CDR3 DNA sequence: TGTGCCAGCAGCCCGCGACCCGCGCCCTTCACAGATACGCAGTATTTT. V and J are TRBV7-2 and TRBJ2-3; D is ambiguous. The CDR3 runs 16 residues. Trimming cost V 5 bases and J 2 bases, with 17 bases left between them. Germline CDR1 and CDR2: SGHTA and FQGNSA.

The chain recombines TRBV7-2 with TRBJ1-5; D unclear. Germline lookup yields CDR1 SGHTA and CDR2 FQGNSA. V lost 5 bases, J lost 3 bases, and 11 bases lay in between. This CDR3 comprises 14 residues. CDR3 DNA: TGTGCCAGCAGCGCCGGGAGTCCCAATCAGCCCCAGCATTTT. Translated: CASSAGSPNQPQHF.

The V gene is TRBV5-5, the J gene TRBJ2-7; D is possibly TRBD1 or TRBD2 (6 bases each). Trimming took off 5 bases at V and 5 bases at J, with 14 bases between the two ends. Germline V gene lookup returns CDR1 SGHKS and CDR2 YYEKEE (reference sequence). The CDR3 sequence is 13 residues long. CDR3 in amino acids: CASRHSGEDEQYF. DNA for the CDR3: TGTGCCAGCAGGCATTCAGGGGAGGACGAGCAGTACTTC. Using reference TRBV5-5 and TRBJ2-7 for the parts outside the CDR3, the full variable domain is DAGVTQSPTHLIKTRGQQVTLRCSPISGHKSVSWYQQVLGQGPQFIFQYYEKEERGRGNFPDRFSARQFPNYSSELNVNALLLGDSALYLCASRHSGEDEQYFGPGTRLTVT.

The chain recombines TRBV3-1 (or the pseudogene TRBV3-2) with TRBJ2-2, with TRBD2 matching over 8 bases. V lost 3 bases and J lost 1; bases outside the gene matches: 7. The CDR3 has 17 amino acids. The germline CDR1 and CDR2 sequences are LGHDT and YNNKEL (reference sequence). CDR3 sequence (DNA): TGTGCCAGCAGCCATCCTTGGAGCGGGAGGAACACCGGGGAGCTGTTTTTT. Protein product: CASSHPWSGRNTGELFF.

The V call is TRBV6-2 or TRBV6-3, the J call TRBJ2-1; 9 bases agree with TRBD1. Trimming cost V 0 bases and J 7 bases; bases outside gene matches: 10. CDR1 and CDR2 (germline): MNHEY, SVGEGT. The CDR3 covers 17 residues. This CDR3 is CASSYSFNRGRENEQFF. For the CDR3, the DNA is TGTGCCAGCAGTTACTCCTTTAACAGGGGGCGGGAGAATGAGCAGTTCTTC.

V and J are TRBV5-6 and TRBJ2-3; 9 bases fit TRBD1. V dropped 5 bases and J dropped 7; count of bases not matched to a gene: 11. Germline V gene lookup returns CDR1 SGHDT and CDR2 YYEEEE. This CDR3 region has 15 residues. As DNA, the CDR3 is TGTGCCAGCAGGCCAACAGGGGGCCTCCAGCATACGCAGTATTTT. It encodes CASRPTGGLQHTQYF.

This clone occurred many times. This sequence joins TRBV6-6 and TRBJ2-1, with 14 bases that match TRBD2. The CDR3 length is 15 residues. CDR1 is MNHNY, CDR2 SVGAGI, per germline (reference sequence). Germline trimming cut 5 bases from V and 8 bases from J; bases unmatched to any gene: 5. CDR3 nucleotides: TGTGCCAGCAGTCTACGACTAGCGGGAGGGGATGAGCAGTTCTTC. It is translated as CASSLRLAGGDEQFF.

This clone was observed at least ten times. The rearrangement links TRBV7-9 to TRBJ2-2, with 12 bases fitting TRBD2. The trim removed 4 bases at V and 1 base at J, leaving 4 bases unmatched. CDR1 SEHNR and CDR2 FQNEAQ come from the germline V gene (reference sequence). The CDR3 extends over 17 amino acids. For the CDR3, the DNA is TGTGCCAGCAGCTCGACTAGCGGGAGTTTGAACACCGGGGAGCTGTTTTTT. Protein product: CASSSTSGSLNTGELFF.

V and J are TRBV4-2 and TRBJ2-1, with TRBD2 matching over 9 bases. V gave up 1 base and J gave up 2 bases; unmatched junction bases: 3. This CDR3 contains 16 residues. CDR1 is LGHNA, CDR2 YNFKEQ, per germline. CDR3 amino acids: CASSQGVAGAYNEQFF. CDR3 DNA: TGTGCCAGCAGCCAAGGGGTAGCGGGAGCCTACAATGAGCAGTTCTTC.

The V and J genes are TRBV7-2 and TRBJ2-7; weak D call: TRBD2 (6 bases). V dropped 2 bases and J dropped 4 bases, with 12 bases sitting between them. Germline assignment: CDR1 SGHTA and CDR2 FQGNSA. The CDR3 contains 14 residues. The CDR3 spells CASSLTGLLYEQYF. The CDR3 DNA reads as TGTGCCAGCAGCTTAACGGGACTTTTATACGAGCAGTACTTC.

This chain joins TRBV3-1 (or the pseudogene TRBV3-2) and TRBJ2-1, with 11 bases lining up with TRBD2. The germline V gene encodes CDR1 LGHDT and CDR2 YNNKEL (reference sequence). V lost 4 bases, J lost 12 bases, and 5 bases stayed unmatched. This CDR3 region has 13 residues. The CDR3 DNA sequence: TGTGCCAGCAGCCCGGGACTAGCGGTACTGCAGTTCTTC. Amino acids: CASSPGLAVLQFF.

The rearrangement joins TRBV28 to TRBJ1-5; D ambiguous. The ends were cut back, 6 bases at V and 4 bases at J, with 19 bases in the middle. This CDR3 comprises 16 residues. The germline CDR1 and CDR2 sequences are MDHEN and SYDVKM. CDR3 loop: CASSPRLATGNQPQHF. CDR3 nucleotide sequence: TGTGCCAGCAGCCCCCGGTTGGCCACTGGGAATCAGCCCCAGCATTTT.